One sample yielded the 32 T cell receptor beta chains listed below, sequenced in a study of CD8 T cells in Susac syndrome. Random hexamers were used to reverse transcribe an amount of roughly 0.5 to 1 ug RNA. TCRdb re-derived calls from the immunoSEQ multiplex PCR reads in MiXCR, one entry per CDR3 protein. The sample gives about 160,000 distinct CDR3 sequences, roughly 95% of which show up once; around 0.12% is in the top ten. Material for sequencing was CD4+ T cells from PBMCs. All receptors come from a human donor with Susac syndrome.

The chain carries TRBV9 and TRBJ2-6; D gene unclear. CDR1 and CDR2 from the germline V gene are SGDLS and YYNGEE. V shed 0 bases and J shed 0 bases, with 4 bases lying between them. The CDR3 totals 15 residues. The CDR3 is CASSVDPSGANVLTF. The CDR3 DNA reads as TGTGCCAGCAGCGTAGATCCCTCTGGGGCCAACGTCCTGACTTTC.

CDR3 sequence: CASSDSVSYEQYF. The CDR3 DNA reads TGTGCCAGCAGTGACTCCGTTTCCTACGAGCAGTACTTC. The chain has TRBV25-1 and TRBJ2-7; no reliable D call. V gave up 3 bases and J gave up 1 base, with 7 bases separating them. CDR3 size: 13 residues. CDR1 MGHDK and CDR2 SYGVNS come from the germline V gene.

The chain employs TRBV3-1 and TRBJ2-7; D may be TRBD2 (6 bases). The CDR3 totals 14 residues. Trimming took 0 bases from V and 2 from J, leaving 8 bases between them. Germline V gives CDR1 LGHDT, CDR2 YNNKEL (reference sequence). The CDR3 bases are TGTGCCAGCAGCCAAGAACTAGCAGCCTACGAGCAGTACTTC. Translation gives CASSQELAAYEQYF.

The chain recombines TRBV20-1 with TRBJ2-3; D is unclear. Germline V gives CDR1 DFQATT, CDR2 SNEGSKA (reference sequence). CDR3 size: 11 residues. The germline V and J ends were trimmed by 2 bases and 8 bases, with 8 bases remaining between them. DNA for the CDR3: TGCAGTGCTAGAAGGTCTGCTACGCAGTATTTT. This sequence encodes CSARRSATQYF.

The chain links TRBV6-1 to TRBJ2-7; 9 nucleotides align to TRBD1. Per germline, CDR1 MNHNS and CDR2 SASEGT. Losses at the gene ends were 5 bases for V and 3 bases for J; bases not matched to a gene: 11. CDR3 length: 16 amino acids. CDR3 DNA: TGTGCCAGCAGTCCCGAAGGGACAGGGAAGGACTACGAGCAGTACTTC. Translating gives CASSPEGTGKDYEQYF.

The rearrangement joins TRBV20-1 to TRBJ2-5; a possible D gene is TRBD1 (6 bases). Germline V gives CDR1 DFQATT, CDR2 SNEGSKA (reference sequence). The CDR3 covers 14 residues. V lost 3 bases and J lost 4, with 15 bases in between. The CDR3 region has the DNA TGCAGTGCTAGTCCCAGTCAGGGGCGAGAGACCCAGTACTTC. Translating gives CSASPSQGRETQYF.

This clonotype appeared a single time. The chain is built from TRBV25-1 and TRBJ1-1, with a weak D call TRBD1 (5 bases). Germline CDR1 is MGHDK and CDR2 is SYGVNS. Trimming cost V 4 bases and J 4 bases, with 7 bases left between them. CDR3 length equals 12 residues. The CDR3 region is CASSARGTEAFF. CDR3 sequence (DNA): TGTGCCAGCAGTGCAAGGGGCACTGAAGCTTTCTTT.

This chain links TRBV27 with TRBJ1-2; D not certain. This CDR3 region has 13 residues. V was pared by 8 bases and J by 6 bases, with 16 bases between. CDR1 MNHEY and CDR2 SMNVEV come from the germline V gene (reference sequence). CDR3 nucleotides: TGTGCCAGCGGCTCATTCGGCGTTAATGGCTACACCTTC. It translates to CASGSFGVNGYTF.

This chain joins TRBV5-1 and TRBJ2-3; TRBD1 aligns across 8 bases. Trimming at V came to 4 bases and at J to 3 bases, leaving 4 bases not matched to a gene. This CDR3 contains 14 residues. Germline CDR1 reads SGHRS; CDR2 reads YFSETQ. CDR3 DNA: TGCGCCAGCAGCAAGGACAGGGAAACAGATACGCAGTATTTT. Translating gives CASSKDRETDTQYF.

There are a few counts of this clonotype. The chain uses TRBV7-9 and TRBJ2-5; the D is unclear. Trimming removed 3 bases at V and 2 bases at J, with 10 bases between. CDR1 is SEHNR and CDR2 is FQNEAQ in the germline V gene (reference sequence). CDR3 size: 14 residues. The CDR3 region has the DNA TGTGCCAGCAGCTTGGGCGCAGCTCAAGAGACCCAGTACTTC. Translating gives CASSLGAAQETQYF.

The rearrangement uses TRBV20-1 and TRBJ2-1; D ambiguous. The V gene lost 3 bases and the J gene lost 3 bases, with 9 bases spanning the gap. This CDR3 comprises 13 residues. Germline CDR1 reads DFQATT; CDR2 reads SNEGSKA (reference sequence). This CDR3 reads CSARSSLYNEQFF. CDR3 coding DNA: TGCAGTGCTAGGTCCTCGCTCTACAATGAGCAGTTCTTC.

The gene calls are TRBV19 and TRBJ1-6; D is uncertain. V lost 7 bases and J lost 10, with 11 bases in between. Per germline, CDR1 LNHDA and CDR2 SQIVND (reference sequence). This CDR3 region has 12 residues. The chain's CDR3 is CASNHNSSPLHF. The CDR3 DNA follows: TGTGCCAGTAACCATAATTCCTCACCCCTCCACTTT.

The chain joins TRBV20-1 to TRBJ2-1; 9 bases line up with TRBD1. Germline assignment: CDR1 DFQATT and CDR2 SNEGSKA (reference sequence). CDR3 size: 14 residues. Germline trimming cut 6 bases from V and 0 bases from J; bases unmatched to any gene: 3. This CDR3 is CSATDRGSYNEQFF. The CDR3, as DNA: TGCAGTGCCACGGACAGGGGCTCCTACAATGAGCAGTTCTTC.

V is TRBV7-9 and J is TRBJ1-4; TRBD1 might be the D (5 bases). V lost 7 bases and J 11 bases, leaving 8 bases between the germline ends. Germline CDR1 SEHNR, CDR2 FQNEAQ (reference sequence). This CDR3 has 10 amino acids. The CDR3 is CASMGEKLFF. CDR3 sequence (DNA): TGTGCCAGCATGGGGGAGAAACTGTTTTTT.

The J gene is TRBJ2-7, the V gene TRBV30; possible D gene TRBD1, 6 bases. This CDR3 spans 11 amino acids. V was pared by 4 bases and J by 4 bases, with 8 bases between. Germline assignment: CDR1 GTSNPN and CDR2 SVGIG (reference sequence). As DNA, the CDR3 is TGTGCCTGGACAGGGGCATACGAGCAGTACTTC. Its protein product is CAWTGAYEQYF.

The rearrangement joins TRBV9 to TRBJ2-1; 12 bases are shared with TRBD2. V lost 4 bases, J lost 8 bases, and 7 bases stayed unmatched. Per germline, CDR1 SGDLS and CDR2 YYNGEE. This CDR3 comprises 15 residues. CDR3 sequence: CASSPSGGAWDEQFF. As DNA, the CDR3 is TGTGCCAGCAGCCCTAGCGGGGGGGCCTGGGATGAGCAGTTCTTC.

The rearrangement uses TRBV7-2 and TRBJ2-5; 7 nucleotides align to TRBD1. With 3 bases clipped from V and 5 bases from J, the junction kept 9 bases outside the gene matches. Germline V gives CDR1 SGHTA, CDR2 FQGNSA. The CDR3 consists of 15 residues. This CDR3 is CASSFRQGLMETQYF. The CDR3 DNA follows: TGTGCCAGCAGCTTCCGACAGGGTCTAATGGAGACCCAGTACTTC.

CDR3 coding DNA: TGTGCCAGCAGCGGACAGGGGACGGGCGAGCAGTACTTC. Translation gives CASSGQGTGEQYF. The chain recombines TRBV9 with TRBJ2-7; 8 bases map to TRBD1. Germline-derived CDR1 and CDR2 are SGDLS and YYNGEE. This CDR3 region has 13 residues. The V and J ends lost 3 bases and 6 bases, in that order; junction bases with no gene match: 5.

This clonotype was recorded once. The V call is TRBV27, the J call TRBJ2-5, with TRBD1 matching 7 bases. Trimming at V came to 5 bases and at J to 1 base, leaving 7 bases not matched to a gene. Germline CDR1 and CDR2: MNHEY and SMNVEV (reference sequence). The CDR3 runs 15 residues. The CDR3 is CASSPTTGVQETQYF. CDR3 bases: TGTGCCAGCAGTCCGACTACAGGGGTCCAAGAGACCCAGTACTTC.

The chain uses TRBV29-1 and TRBJ1-2; possible D gene TRBD1, 5 bases. Germline-derived CDR1 and CDR2 are SQVTM and ANQGSEA. V lost 4 bases and J lost 0, with 12 bases in between. The CDR3 runs 14 residues. The CDR3 is CSVAGRGTNYGYTF. The CDR3 nucleotides are TGCAGCGTTGCTGGGCGGGGGACTAACTATGGCTACACCTTC.

The chain carries TRBV12-3 or TRBV12-4 and TRBJ1-2, with a possible D match to TRBD1 (6 bases). The CDR3 loop spans 14 amino acids. The ends were cut back, 0 bases at V and 7 bases at J, with 12 bases in the middle. Written as DNA, the CDR3 is TGTGCCAGCAGTTTAGCACAGGGTGAACGTGGCTACACCTTC. It is translated as CASSLAQGERGYTF.

This sequence joins TRBV6-6 and TRBJ1-2; D gene ambiguous. The germline gives CDR1 MNHNY, CDR2 SVGAGI (reference sequence). Trimming pared 6 bases from V and 8 bases from J, leaving 13 bases between. This CDR3 has 12 amino acids. The CDR3 sequence: CASRSNPYGYTF. The CDR3 DNA follows: TGTGCCAGCAGGTCTAACCCGTACGGCTACACCTTC.

The chain is built from TRBV19 and TRBJ2-3; 8 bases align to TRBD1. Trimming at V came to 4 bases and at J to 3 bases, leaving 6 bases not matched to a gene. Germline CDR1 and CDR2: LNHDA and SQIVND (reference sequence). This CDR3 contains 15 residues. The CDR3 spells CASSRGTGATDTQYF. DNA of the CDR3: TGTGCCAGTAGTAGGGGGACAGGAGCAACAGATACGCAGTATTTT.

This clonotype was seen a single time. The J gene is TRBJ1-5, the V gene TRBV4-3; no reliable D call. CDR3 length: 14 residues. Per germline, CDR1 LGHNA and CDR2 YSLEER. Trimming stripped 2 bases from V and 1 base from J, with 6 bases between. The CDR3 DNA reads TGCGCCAGCAGCCAATCGTACAGCAATCAGCCCCAGCATTTT. It translates to CASSQSYSNQPQHF.

The chain uses TRBV20-1 and TRBJ2-1, with a possible D match to TRBD2 (5 bases). With 4 bases removed from V and 8 bases from J, the gap between germline ends came to 21 bases. This CDR3 is built from 15 residues. Germline V gene data show CDR1 as DFQATT and CDR2 as SNEGSKA (reference sequence). The CDR3 loop is CSAMVEGTSDDEQFF. In DNA form, the CDR3 reads TGCAGTGCTATGGTTGAAGGAACTAGTGACGATGAGCAGTTCTTC.

The rearrangement links TRBV29-1 to TRBJ2-5, with D possibly TRBD1 on 5 matching bases. This CDR3 has 14 amino acids. The V and J ends lost 6 bases and 3 bases respectively, with 17 bases between them. The germline gives CDR1 SQVTM, CDR2 ANQGSEA. The CDR3, as DNA: TGCAGCGTGAAAGGAAGGGGAAGAGAAGAGACCCAGTACTTC. Residues: CSVKGRGREETQYF.

The chain uses TRBV19 and TRBJ2-6; no clear D. The CDR3 runs to 16 residues. V lost 7 bases and J 2 bases, leaving 15 bases between the germline ends. Germline CDR1 LNHDA, CDR2 SQIVND (reference sequence). In DNA, the CDR3 is TGTGCCAGTACAGAGGTGAGGCTCCCTGGGGCCAACGTCCTGACTTTC. Translated: CASTEVRLPGANVLTF.

CDR3 residues: CASSEGQGGYNEQFF. CDR3 DNA sequence: TGTGCCAGCAGTGAGGGACAGGGTGGATACAATGAGCAGTTCTTC. The chain couples TRBV2 to TRBJ2-1; 9 bases map to TRBD1. CDR1 and CDR2 (germline): SNHLY, FYNNEI. The V segment lost 3 bases and the J segment 4 bases; nucleotides outside the gene matches: 4. This CDR3 spans 15 amino acids.

The CDR3: CSARGAEFRGGAEAFF. The CDR3 DNA reads as TGCAGTGCTAGGGGGGCAGAGTTTCGAGGGGGCGCTGAAGCTTTCTTT. V usage is TRBV20-1 and J usage is TRBJ1-1, with 7 bases identical to TRBD1. The CDR3 has 16 residues. V lost 3 bases and J lost 6; bases outside the gene matches: 16. CDR1 is DFQATT, CDR2 SNEGSKA, per germline (reference sequence).

V and J are TRBV29-1 and TRBJ2-7; 10 bases fit TRBD1. The CDR3 totals 13 residues. From germline, CDR1 is SQVTM and CDR2 ANQGSEA. Unmatched junction bases numbered 2, after V lost 4 bases and J lost 2 bases. Here the CDR3 reads CSVGGTGAYEQYV. DNA of the CDR3: TGCAGCGTTGGCGGGACAGGGGCCTACGAGCAGTACGTC.

The rearrangement links TRBV30 to TRBJ2-2; D perhaps matches TRBD1 (7 bases). The ends were cut back, 3 bases at V and 6 bases at J, with 23 bases in the middle. This CDR3 is 17 amino acids long. Per the germline V gene, CDR1 is GTSNPN and CDR2 is SVGIG (reference sequence). In DNA, the CDR3 is TGTGCCTGGAGGGGGGGACAGTGGACCGTCTTGGCCGGGGAGCTGTTTTTT. This codes for CAWRGGQWTVLAGELFF.

The genes are TRBV6-1 and TRBJ2-6, with D perhaps being TRBD1 or TRBD2 (5 bases each). Germline CDR1 MNHNS, CDR2 SASEGT. V was pared by 9 bases and J by 0 bases, with 18 bases between. This CDR3 is built from 17 residues. CDR3 in amino acids: CASLPTGTRSGANVLTF. The CDR3 DNA is TGTGCCAGTCTACCGACGGGGACCCGCTCTGGGGCCAACGTCCTGACTTTC.